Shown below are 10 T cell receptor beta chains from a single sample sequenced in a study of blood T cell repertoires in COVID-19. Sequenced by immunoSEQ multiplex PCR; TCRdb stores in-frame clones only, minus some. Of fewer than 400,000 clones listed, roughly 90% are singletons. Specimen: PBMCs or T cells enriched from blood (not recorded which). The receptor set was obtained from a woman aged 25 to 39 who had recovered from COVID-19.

In DNA form, the CDR3 reads TGTGCCAGCAGTTTATCCCGCGGGAGGGGGACTAATGAAAAACTGTTTTTT. Translating gives CASSLSRGRGTNEKLFF. J is TRBJ1-4 and V is TRBV27; possibly TRBD1 for D (6 bases). CDR1 MNHEY and CDR2 SMNVEV come from the germline V gene (reference sequence). Trimming removed 0 bases at V and 2 bases at J, with 13 bases between. This CDR3 has 17 amino acids.

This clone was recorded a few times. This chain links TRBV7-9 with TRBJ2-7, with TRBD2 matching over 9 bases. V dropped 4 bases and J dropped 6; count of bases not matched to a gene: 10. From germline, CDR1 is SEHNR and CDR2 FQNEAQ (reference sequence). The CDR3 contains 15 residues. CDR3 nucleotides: TGTGCCAGCAGCTCTGTGAGCGGGAGGCCAACCGAGCAGTACTTC. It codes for CASSSVSGRPTEQYF. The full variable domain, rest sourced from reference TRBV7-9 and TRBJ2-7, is DTGVSQNPRHKITKRGQNVTFRCDPISEHNRLYWYRQTLGQGPEFLTYFQNEAQLEKSRLLSDRFSAERPKGSFSTLEIQRTEQGDSAMYLCASSSVSGRPTEQYFGPGTRLTVT.

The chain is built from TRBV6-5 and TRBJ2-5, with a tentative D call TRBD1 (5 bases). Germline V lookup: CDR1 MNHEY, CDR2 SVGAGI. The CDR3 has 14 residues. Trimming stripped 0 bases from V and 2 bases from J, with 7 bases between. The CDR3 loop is CASSYSYRQETQYF. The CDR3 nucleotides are TGTGCCAGCAGTTACTCGTACAGGCAAGAGACCCAGTACTTC.

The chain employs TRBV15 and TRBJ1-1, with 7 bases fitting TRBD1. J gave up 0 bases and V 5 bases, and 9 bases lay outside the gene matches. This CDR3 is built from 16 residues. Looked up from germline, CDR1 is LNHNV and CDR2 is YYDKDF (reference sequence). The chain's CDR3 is CATSRTAGGLNTEAFF. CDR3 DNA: TGTGCCACCAGCCGGACAGCAGGGGGATTGAACACTGAAGCTTTCTTT.

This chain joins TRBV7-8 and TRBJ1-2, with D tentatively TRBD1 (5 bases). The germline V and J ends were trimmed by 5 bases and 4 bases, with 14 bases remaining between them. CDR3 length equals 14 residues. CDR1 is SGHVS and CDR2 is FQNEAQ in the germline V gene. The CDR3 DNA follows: TGTGCCAGCAGCAAAATAATGGGGGGCTATGGCTACACCTTC. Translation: CASSKIMGGYGYTF.

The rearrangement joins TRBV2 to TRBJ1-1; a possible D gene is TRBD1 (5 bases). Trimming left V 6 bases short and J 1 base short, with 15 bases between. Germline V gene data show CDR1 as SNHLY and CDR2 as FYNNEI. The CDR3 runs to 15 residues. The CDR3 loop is CASRLETAKNTEAFF. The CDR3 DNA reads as TGTGCCAGCAGACTCGAGACAGCGAAGAACACTGAAGCTTTCTTT. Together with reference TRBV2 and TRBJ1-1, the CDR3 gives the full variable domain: EPEVTQTPSHQVTQMGQEVILRCVPISNHLYFYWYRQILGQKVEFLVSFYNNEISEKSEIFDDQFSVERPDGSNFTLKIRSTKLEDSAMYFCASRLETAKNTEAFFGQGTRLTVV.

DNA of the CDR3: TGTGCCAGCAGCTCGGCAGGGGTCAACACTGAAGCTTTCTTT. It yields the protein CASSSAGVNTEAFF. V usage is TRBV7-2 and J usage is TRBJ1-1; D possibly corresponds to TRBD1 (6 bases). This CDR3 contains 14 residues. Trimming removed 4 bases from V and 2 bases from J, with 11 bases in between. Looked up from germline, CDR1 is SGHTA and CDR2 is FQGNSA.

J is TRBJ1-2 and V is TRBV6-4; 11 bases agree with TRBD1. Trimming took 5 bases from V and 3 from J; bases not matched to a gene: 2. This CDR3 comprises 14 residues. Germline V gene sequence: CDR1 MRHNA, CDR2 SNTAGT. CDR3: CASSRTGGDYGYTF. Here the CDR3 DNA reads TGTGCCAGCAGTCGGACAGGGGGCGACTATGGCTACACCTTC.

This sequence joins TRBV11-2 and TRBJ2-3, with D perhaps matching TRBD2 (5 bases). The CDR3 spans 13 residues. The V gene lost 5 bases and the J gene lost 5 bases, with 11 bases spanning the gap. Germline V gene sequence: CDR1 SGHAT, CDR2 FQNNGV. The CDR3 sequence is CASSPPRGDTQYF. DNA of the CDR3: TGTGCCAGCAGCCCCCCTCGGGGAGATACGCAGTATTTT.

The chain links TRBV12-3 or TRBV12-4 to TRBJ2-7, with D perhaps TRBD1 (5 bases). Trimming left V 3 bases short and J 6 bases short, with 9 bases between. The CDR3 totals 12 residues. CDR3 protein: CASSFRRGEQYF. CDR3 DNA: TGTGCCAGCAGTTTTCGAAGGGGCGAGCAGTACTTC.